This T cell receptor (beta chain) appears in the sequencing data of a study of human T cells and chemical hapten exposure. In the original processing: Sample TCR totals centred on a median of around 100,000, ranging about 20,000 to 750,000. Via MiXCR, TCRdb re-called the RACE reads, giving one row per CDR3 protein. It is TCRdb's table, rather than the study itself, that gives the V and J calls and clone size. The table includes about 340,000 distinct CDR3 sequences, 5.5% to 8% detected once. A few counts support this clonotype. Trimming cost V 3 bases and J 8 bases, with 17 bases left between them. Germline values: CDR1 SGDLS, CDR2 YYNGEE. CDR3 length: 15 amino acids. Regarding time point: patch test 1, 2 weeks after DPC sensitization. Treatment noted: therapeutic diphenylcyclopropenone sensitization with weekly scalp DPC. Blood was collected ahead of every patch test applied.

The chain has TRBV9 and TRBJ1-4, with D tentatively TRBD1 (6 bases). This clonotype was obtained from a woman younger than 30 with alopecia areata. Some clones in this sample may be carry-over from other donors' samples. The sequenced sample was whole blood, obtained in connection with sensitization to the hapten diphenylcyclopropenone (DPC). The CDR3 here is CASSERTEPEEKLFF. CDR3 bases: TGTGCCAGCAGCGAAAGGACAGAGCCAGAGGAAAAACTGTTTTTT.